This T cell receptor (beta chain) was documented in a study of blood T cell repertoires in COVID-19. The CDR3 totals 13 residues. CDR1 and CDR2 from the germline V gene are SGDLS and YYNGEE. Trimming left V 4 bases short and J 6 bases short, with 11 bases between. Living in 24 US areas, the participants were between about 18 and 95 years of age. Cohort assignment relied on participant-reported clinical history. Either two negative PCRs, clearance, or symptom resolution qualified Cohort 3 donors as recovered. In the study's own analysis: Amplification with reference gene primers provided the estimates of nucleated cell counts. Assay used: immunoSEQ multiplex PCR; TCRdb lists only in-frame clones, some missing. V, J and clone size are those of that table, while D and trimming were read from the DNA. The table has 350,000 to 450,000 clones, 89% seen once; the top ten hold less than 2%.

The clonotype comes from a woman aged 25-40 years who had recovered from COVID-19. Input material: PBMCs or T cells enriched from blood (not recorded which). The V call is TRBV9, the J call TRBJ1-5; unclear D gene. CDR3 nucleotide sequence: TGTGCCAGCAGCCTTTGGGGAGGTCAGCCCCAGCATTTT. It codes for CASSLWGGQPQHF.